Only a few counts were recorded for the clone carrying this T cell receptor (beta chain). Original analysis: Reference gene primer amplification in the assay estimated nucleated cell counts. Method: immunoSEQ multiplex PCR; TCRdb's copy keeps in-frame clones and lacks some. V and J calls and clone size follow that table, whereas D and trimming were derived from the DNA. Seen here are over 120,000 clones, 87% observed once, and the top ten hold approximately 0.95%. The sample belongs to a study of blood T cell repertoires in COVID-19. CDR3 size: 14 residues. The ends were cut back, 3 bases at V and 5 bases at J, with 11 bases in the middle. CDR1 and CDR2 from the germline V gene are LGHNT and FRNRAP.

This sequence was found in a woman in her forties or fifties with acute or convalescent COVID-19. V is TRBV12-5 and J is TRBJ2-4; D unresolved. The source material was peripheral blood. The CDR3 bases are TGTGCTAGTGGTTTAGGCCAGCGCCAAAACATTCAGTACTTC. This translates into CASGLGQRQNIQYF.